This entry lists 14 T cell receptor beta chains sequenced from one sample in a study of blood T cells in healthy people across ages. A second 7 to 11 cycle PCR used barcoded and J-beta primers. TCRdb redid the calling of the 5' RACE reads with MiXCR, one entry per CDR3 protein. The table records hundreds of thousands of distinct CDR3 sequences, approximately 21% of them present only once. The sequencing sample was made of blood. The receptors derive from a man aged 70 or older in good health.

This rearrangement joins TRBV7-2 to TRBJ1-2; D might be TRBD1 (6 bases). CDR1 is SGHTA and CDR2 is FQGNSA in the germline V gene. The V gene lost 5 bases and the J gene lost 5 bases, with 15 bases spanning the gap. This CDR3 is built from 14 residues. CDR3 sequence reads: CASSARGGRYGYTF. The CDR3 DNA reads TGTGCCAGCAGCGCGAGGGGGGGGAGATATGGCTACACCTTC.

This chain joins TRBV28 and TRBJ2-5, with 11 nucleotides matching TRBD2. Unmatched junction bases numbered 4, after V lost 2 bases and J lost 2 bases. Germline V lookup: CDR1 MDHEN, CDR2 SYDVKM. This CDR3 contains 16 residues. For the CDR3, the DNA is TGTGCCAGCAGTTTAAGGACTAGCGGGCCGCAAGAGACCCAGTACTTC. Translation gives CASSLRTSGPQETQYF.

This clonotype occurred a few times. V and J are TRBV7-9 and TRBJ2-1; 8 bases align to TRBD2. The CDR3 is made up of 17 amino acids. J gave up 4 bases and V 5 bases, and 13 bases lay outside the gene matches. Germline CDR1 is SEHNR and CDR2 is FQNEAQ (reference sequence). For the CDR3, the DNA is TGTGCCAGCAGCCCTGGGAACGGGAGGGCCACTTACAATGAGCAGTTCTTC. Protein sequence: CASSPGNGRATYNEQFF.

The gene calls are TRBV20-1 and TRBJ2-5; D is uncertain. Germline V gene sequence: CDR1 DFQATT, CDR2 SNEGSKA (reference sequence). Trimming stripped 0 bases from V and 4 bases from J, with 9 bases between. The CDR3 consists of 13 residues. The CDR3 is CSARDPPGETQYF. The CDR3 DNA reads TGCAGTGCTAGAGATCCCCCAGGAGAGACCCAGTACTTC.

This clonotype has more than one count but fewer than ten. This chain joins TRBV7-2 and TRBJ1-6, with a weak D call TRBD1 (5 bases). The germline V and J ends were trimmed by 1 base and 7 bases, with 11 bases remaining between them. The germline CDR1 and CDR2 sequences are SGHTA and FQGNSA. The CDR3 spans 15 residues. This chain's CDR3 is CASSLVAGENSPLHF. CDR3 coding DNA: TGTGCCAGCAGCTTAGTAGCGGGGGAGAATTCACCCCTCCACTTT.

This clonotype turned up a few times. CDR3 sequence: CASSIGRDNEQFF. Written as DNA, the CDR3 is TGTGCCAGCAGCATCGGACGGGACAATGAGCAGTTCTTC. The chain is built from TRBV7-3 and TRBJ2-5; D gene unclear. The end of the DNA is better explained by TRBJ2-1, so the J call may be wrong. Germline assignment: CDR1 SGHTA and CDR2 FQGTGA. The CDR3 sequence is 13 residues long.

The chain is built from TRBV23-1 and TRBJ2-1; unclear D gene. TRBV23-1 is an ORF, with its function uncertain. CDR3 length: 12 residues. Trimming removed 1 base at V and 7 bases at J, with 5 bases between. As DNA, the CDR3 is TGCGCCAGCAGTCAATACTTGAATGAGCAGTTCTTC. Amino acid sequence: CASSQYLNEQFF.

The V call is TRBV7-2, the J call TRBJ2-5; D ambiguous. This CDR3 is built from 14 residues. Germline CDR1 SGHTA, CDR2 FQGNSA. Trimming took off 4 bases at V and 2 bases at J, with 11 bases between the two ends. CDR3 coding DNA: TGTGCCAGCAGCTCGCGACGTCTTCAAGAGACCCAGTACTTC. This sequence encodes CASSSRRLQETQYF.

There are many counts of this clonotype. This chain uses TRBV6-4 with TRBJ2-1, with 9 bases matching TRBD1. Unmatched junction bases numbered 9, after V lost 10 bases and J lost 2 bases. From germline, CDR1 is MRHNA and CDR2 SNTAGT. The CDR3 has 15 residues. The CDR3, as DNA: TGTGCCACCTCCCCGGGACAGGGTACCTACAATGAGCAGTTCTTC. This gives the protein CATSPGQGTYNEQFF.

This chain connects TRBV3-1 to TRBJ2-5; 10 bases align to TRBD2. With the DNA end fitting TRBJ2-7 better, the J assignment may be wrong. This CDR3 contains 17 residues. In germline, CDR1 is LGHDT, CDR2 YNNKEL (reference sequence). CDR3 protein: CASSQVIGTSVDYEQYF. In DNA form, the CDR3 reads TGTGCCAGCAGCCAAGTAATTGGGACTAGCGTGGACTACGAGCAGTACTTC.

This clonotype has a handful of counts. The V gene is TRBV11-2, the J gene TRBJ2-7; tentative D call: TRBD1 (6 bases). Looked up from germline, CDR1 is SGHAT and CDR2 is FQNNGV. This CDR3 spans 14 amino acids. Trimming took 3 bases from V and 4 from J, leaving 13 bases between them. CDR3 residues: CASSFGQGGYEQYF. CDR3 coding DNA: TGTGCCAGCAGCTTCGGCCAAGGGGGATACGAGCAGTACTTC. Variable domain in full (rest from reference TRBV11-2 and TRBJ2-7): EAGVAQSPRYKIIEKRQSVAFWCNPISGHATLYWYQQILGQGPKLLIQFQNNGVVDDSQLPKDRFSAERLKGVDSTLKIQPAKLEDSAVYLCASSFGQGGYEQYFGPGTRLTVT.

This clonotype was counted between two and nine times. The chain combines TRBV14 with TRBJ2-5; 7 nucleotides match TRBD2. The assigned J gene may be wrong: the sequence end matches TRBJ2-1 better. Germline V gene sequence: CDR1 SGHDN, CDR2 FVKESK. The length of the CDR3 is 17 residues. The CDR3 DNA reads TGTGCCAGCAGCCAAGGGGACCTGTGGAGCGGGACGGATGAGCAGTTCTTC. Translating it yields CASSQGDLWSGTDEQFF.

This clonotype has more than one count but fewer than ten. In DNA form, the CDR3 reads TGTGCCAGCATGACAGGGGGCGGTCAGCCCCAGCATTTT. The encoded protein is CASMTGGGQPQHF. J is TRBJ1-5 and V is TRBV6-1; 10 positions agree with TRBD1. In germline, CDR1 is MNHNS, CDR2 SASEGT. The ends lost 7 bases at V and 6 bases at J; junction bases unmatched: 3. This CDR3 region has 13 residues.

In its sample, this clonotype was seen a few times. The chain couples TRBV7-9 to TRBJ2-5; 14 bases agree with TRBD2. The CDR3 contains 17 residues. Looked up from germline, CDR1 is SEHNR and CDR2 is FQNEAQ (reference sequence). V was pared by 3 bases and J by 0 bases, with 3 bases of the junction left unmatched. The CDR3 region has the DNA TGTGCCAGCAGCTTCGGGACTAGCGGGAGATACCAAGAGACCCAGTACTTC. Protein sequence: CASSFGTSGRYQETQYF. Combining the CDR3 with reference TRBV7-9 and TRBJ2-5 gives the whole variable domain DTGVSQNPRHKITKRGQNVTFRCDPISEHNRLYWYRQTLGQGPEFLTYFQNEAQLEKSRLLSDRFSAERPKGSFSTLEIQRTEQGDSAMYLCASSFGTSGRYQETQYFGPGTRLLVL.